The rows below give T cell receptor beta chains drawn from one sample of a study. TCRdb reprocessed the RT-PCR reads with MiXCR, giving one entry per CDR3 protein. The repertoire holds almost 700,000 distinct CDR3 sequences, with approximately 15% as singletons. The sample consisted of memory CD4+ T cells from blood. These receptors originate from a female donor in good health, serving as a healthy control. CDR3s leave out the opening cysteine and the closing phenylalanine or tryptophan.

v_call	cdr3_aa
TRBV29-1	SVVAGTWNTEAF
TRBV19	ASSRPILRTHYNEQF
TRBV19	ASSIGPQGEQY
TRBV29-1	SGGQDYGYT
TRBV10-3	AISGQGYGYT
TRBV5-1	ASSTGAGTGYEQY
TRBV7-9	ASSRDSLYGYT
TRBV12-3/TRBV12-4	ASSQATRGNTIY
TRBV20-1	SARRDGVPGGYT
TRBV12-3/TRBV12-4	ASSYQNSVYGKELF
TRBV9	ASSVDGHFNEQF
TRBV11-1	ASSPGGTANTGELF
TRBV10-3	AISATGVAEKLF
TRBV7-9	ASSYTTGNNSPLH
TRBV5-6	ASSPGLAAFDEQF
TRBV5-1	ASSLAGKQVGQF
TRBV6-4	ASRDQRTDTQY
TRBV7-3	ASSSSRDRGDSEQF
TRBV12-3/TRBV12-4	ASSPRRGGGTEAF
TRBV28	ASSNGRDNEKLF
TRBV7-2	ASSRNTGTGGAETQY
TRBV12-3/TRBV12-4	ASRTGTADNSPLH
TRBV9	ASSVVGGKLF
TRBV20-1	SAYLAGARYEQY
TRBV28	ASNMGQIGSPLH
TRBV20-1	SALGAHEQY
TRBV7-2	ASSLGPGQDYGYT
TRBV20-1	SAYAGLAEAKNIQY
TRBV5-1	ASSLKAREKLF
TRBV5-1	ASSRSGSTDTQY
TRBV20-1	SASRVTGLAGGLRF
TRBV6-2/TRBV6-3	ASSYEQGDTEAF
TRBV7-6	ASSPMAGGIYEQY
TRBV18	ASSPMDNYEQY
TRBV5-6	ASSSGLAGGGAYNEQF
TRBV7-2	ASSLVGAGSGNTIY
TRBV5-1	ASSEPSARETQY
TRBV7-6	ASSLNSGSHEQY
TRBV11-2	ASSLSGLAAGINNEQF
TRBV6-5	ASSSPRDTQEKLF
TRBV15	ATSRDGYSPYGYT